These 2 T cell receptor beta chains were sequenced from one sample in a study of CD8+ T cells in alopecia areata. Sequencing templates came from extracted RNA that was reverse transcribed into cDNA. Data came from immunoSEQ multiplex PCR; TCRdb stores just in-frame clones and leaves some out. The repertoire holds about 250,000 clones, with around 67% as singletons. Sample: CD4+ T cells sorted from blood, taken at week 0. The receptors come from a human donor with alopecia areata.

The chain employs TRBV20-1 and TRBJ1-5; D is possibly TRBD1 (5 bases). Between the trimmed V and J ends, which lost 3 bases and 7 bases, there was a span of 7 bases. CDR3 length: 11 amino acids. Germline assignment: CDR1 DFQATT and CDR2 SNEGSKA (reference sequence). This CDR3 is CSASRGQPQHF. CDR3 nucleotides: TGCAGTGCTAGCCGGGGCCAGCCCCAGCATTTT.

The V and J genes are TRBV30 and TRBJ2-2; D is perhaps TRBD1 (7 bases). Germline values: CDR1 GTSNPN, CDR2 SVGIG (reference sequence). This CDR3 is built from 15 residues. V gave up 5 bases and J gave up 0 bases, with 13 bases separating them. CDR3 bases: TGTGCCTGGGTGCAGGGGGGTTCGAACACCGGGGAGCTGTTTTTT. This encodes CAWVQGGSNTGELFF.